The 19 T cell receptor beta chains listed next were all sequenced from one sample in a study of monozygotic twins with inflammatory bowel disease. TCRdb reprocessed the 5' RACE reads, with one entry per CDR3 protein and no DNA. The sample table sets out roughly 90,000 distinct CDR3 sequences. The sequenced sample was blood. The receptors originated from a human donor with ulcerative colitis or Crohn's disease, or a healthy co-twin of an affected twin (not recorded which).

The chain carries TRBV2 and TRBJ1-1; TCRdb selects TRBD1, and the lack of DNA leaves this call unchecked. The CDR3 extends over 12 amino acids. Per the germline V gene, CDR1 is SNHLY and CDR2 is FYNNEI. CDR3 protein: CATETGVTEAFF.

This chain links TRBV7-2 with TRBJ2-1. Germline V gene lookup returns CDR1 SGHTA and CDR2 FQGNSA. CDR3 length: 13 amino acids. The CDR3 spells CASSFRILDEQFF.

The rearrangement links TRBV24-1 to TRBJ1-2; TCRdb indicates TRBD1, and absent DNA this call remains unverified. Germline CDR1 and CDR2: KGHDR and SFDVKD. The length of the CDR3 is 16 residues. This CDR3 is CATSDSQGQANYGYTF.

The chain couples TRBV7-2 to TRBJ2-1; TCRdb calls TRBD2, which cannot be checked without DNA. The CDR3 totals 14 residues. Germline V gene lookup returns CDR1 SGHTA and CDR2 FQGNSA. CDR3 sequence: CASSNTGTWNEQFF.

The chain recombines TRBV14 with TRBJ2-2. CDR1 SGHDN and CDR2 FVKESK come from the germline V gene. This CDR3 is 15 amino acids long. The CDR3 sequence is CASSQVASNTGELFF.

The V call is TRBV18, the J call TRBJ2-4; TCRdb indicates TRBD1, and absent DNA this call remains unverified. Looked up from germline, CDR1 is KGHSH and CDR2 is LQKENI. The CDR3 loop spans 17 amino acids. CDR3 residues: CASSPLKGVGAKNIQYF.

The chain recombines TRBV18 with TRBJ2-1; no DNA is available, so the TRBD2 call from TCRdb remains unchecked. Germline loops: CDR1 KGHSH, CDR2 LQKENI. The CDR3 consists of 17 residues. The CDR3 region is CASSPTSGGLSYNEQFF.

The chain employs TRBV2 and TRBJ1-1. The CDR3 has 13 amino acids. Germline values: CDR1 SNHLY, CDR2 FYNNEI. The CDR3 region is CARDTSSSDEAFF. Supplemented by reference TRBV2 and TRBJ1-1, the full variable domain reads EPEVTQTPSHQVTQMGQEVILRCVPISNHLYFYWYRQILGQKVEFLVSFYNNEISEKSEIFDDQFSVERPDGSNFTLKIRSTKLEDSAMYFCARDTSSSDEAFFGQGTRLTVV.

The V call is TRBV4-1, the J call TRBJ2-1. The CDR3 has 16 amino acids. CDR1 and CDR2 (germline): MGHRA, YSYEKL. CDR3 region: CASSQGSGVPYNEQFF.

The CDR3 reads CASSFGTGNIQYF. This chain joins TRBV5-4 and TRBJ2-4; the TRBD1 assignment by TCRdb is unverifiable without DNA. Per germline, CDR1 SGHNT and CDR2 YYREEE (reference sequence). The CDR3 loop spans 13 amino acids.

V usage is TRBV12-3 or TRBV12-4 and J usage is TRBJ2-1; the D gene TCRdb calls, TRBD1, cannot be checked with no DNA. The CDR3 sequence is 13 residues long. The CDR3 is CATDRGAGNEQFF.

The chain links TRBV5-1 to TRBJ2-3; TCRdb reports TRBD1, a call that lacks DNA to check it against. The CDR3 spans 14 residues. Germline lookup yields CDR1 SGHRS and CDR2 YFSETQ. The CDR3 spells CASSFEGGTDTQYF.

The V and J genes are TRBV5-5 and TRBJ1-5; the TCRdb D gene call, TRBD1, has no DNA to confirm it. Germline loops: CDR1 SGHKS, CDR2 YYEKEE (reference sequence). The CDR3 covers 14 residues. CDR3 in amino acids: CASSLTAPNQPQHF. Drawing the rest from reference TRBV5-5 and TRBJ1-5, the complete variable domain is DAGVTQSPTHLIKTRGQQVTLRCSPISGHKSVSWYQQVLGQGPQFIFQYYEKEERGRGNFPDRFSARQFPNYSSELNVNALLLGDSALYLCASSLTAPNQPQHFGDGTRLSIL.

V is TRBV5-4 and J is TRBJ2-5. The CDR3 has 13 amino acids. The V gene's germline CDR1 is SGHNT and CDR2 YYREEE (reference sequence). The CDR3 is CASNEEYQETQYF. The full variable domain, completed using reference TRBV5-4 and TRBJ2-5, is ETGVTQSPTHLIKTRGQQVTLRCSSQSGHNTVSWYQQALGQGPQFIFQYYREEENGRGNFPPRFSGLQFPNYSSELNVNALELDDSALYLCASNEEYQETQYFGPGTRLLVL.

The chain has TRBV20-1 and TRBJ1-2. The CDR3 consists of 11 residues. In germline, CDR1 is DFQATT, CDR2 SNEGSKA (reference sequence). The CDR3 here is CSARTGYGYTF.

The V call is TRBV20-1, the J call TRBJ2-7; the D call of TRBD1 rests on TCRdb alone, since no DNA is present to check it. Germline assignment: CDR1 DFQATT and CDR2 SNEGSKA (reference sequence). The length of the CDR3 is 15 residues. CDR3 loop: CSASGGWGSSYEQYF.

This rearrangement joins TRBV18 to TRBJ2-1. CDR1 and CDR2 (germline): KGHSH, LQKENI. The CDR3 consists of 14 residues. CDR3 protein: CASSPPSSPNEQFF.

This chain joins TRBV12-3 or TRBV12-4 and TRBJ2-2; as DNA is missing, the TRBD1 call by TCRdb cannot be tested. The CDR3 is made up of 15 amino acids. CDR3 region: CASSWGQGEAGELFF.

The CDR3: CASSLLGGAWQETQYF. The chain carries TRBV27 and TRBJ2-5; TCRdb proposes TRBD1, but this gene call is untestable without DNA. Looked up from germline, CDR1 is MNHEY and CDR2 is SMNVEV (reference sequence). This CDR3 is 16 amino acids long.